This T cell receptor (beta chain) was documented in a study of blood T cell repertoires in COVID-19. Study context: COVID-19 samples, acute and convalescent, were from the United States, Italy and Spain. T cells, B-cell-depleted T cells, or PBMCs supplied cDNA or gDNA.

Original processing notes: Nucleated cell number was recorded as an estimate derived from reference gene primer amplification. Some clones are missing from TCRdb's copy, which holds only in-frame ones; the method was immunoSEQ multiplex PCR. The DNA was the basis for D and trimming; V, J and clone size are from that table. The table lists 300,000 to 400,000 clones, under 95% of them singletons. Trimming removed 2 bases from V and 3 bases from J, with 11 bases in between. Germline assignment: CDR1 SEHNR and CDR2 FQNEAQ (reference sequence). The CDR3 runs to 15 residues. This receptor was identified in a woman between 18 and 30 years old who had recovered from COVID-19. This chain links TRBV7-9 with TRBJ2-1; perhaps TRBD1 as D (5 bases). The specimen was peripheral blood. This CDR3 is CASSLKQGIYNEQFF. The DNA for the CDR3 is TGTGCCAGCAGCTTAAAGCAGGGAATCTACAATGAGCAGTTCTTC.